A selection of T cell receptor beta chains follows, all from one sample in a study of T cell responses to AZD1222 COVID-19 vaccine. Sequencing was performed with immunoSEQ multiplex PCR; in TCRdb, only in-frame clones are kept and a portion is missing. The table includes 150,000 to 200,000 clones, approximately 86% detected once. Sequencing used peripheral blood, obtained 28 days after the second AZD1222 dose. These receptors were collected from an adult who received the AZD1222 COVID-19 vaccine. Each CDR3 is given with its conserved first and last residue. A D gene is named only where the DNA matches it firmly. Expanded clones are given a class, and other clones once, few, many or no size at all.

cdr3_aa: CASTPGQGAYQPQHF; cdr3_nt: TGTGCCAGCACCCCGGGACAGGGGGCCTATCAGCCCCAGCATTTT; clone_size: -; j_call: TRBJ1-5; v_call: TRBV28; d_call: TRBD1
cdr3_aa: CASTSSGIGSTDTQYF; cdr3_nt: TGTGCCAGCACATCCTCAGGGATTGGGAGCACAGATACGCAGTATTTT; clone_size: -; j_call: TRBJ2-3; v_call: TRBV3-1/TRBV3-2; d_call: -
cdr3_aa: CASSLGTGLGGYEQYF; cdr3_nt: TGTGCCAGCAGCTTAGGCACAGGGTTGGGAGGCTACGAGCAGTACTTC; clone_size: -; j_call: TRBJ2-7; v_call: TRBV7-2; d_call: -
cdr3_aa: CASSFQLGKSYEQYF; cdr3_nt: TGTGCCAGCAGTTTCCAGCTCGGGAAATCCTACGAGCAGTACTTC; clone_size: -; j_call: TRBJ2-7; v_call: TRBV6-5; d_call: -
cdr3_aa: CASSSRGDYGYTF; cdr3_nt: TGTGCCAGTAGTAGCAGGGGGGACTATGGCTACACCTTC; clone_size: -; j_call: TRBJ1-2; v_call: TRBV19; d_call: TRBD1
cdr3_aa: CAHVPMGAPYTEAFF; cdr3_nt: TGCGCCCACGTCCCAATGGGGGCGCCGTACACTGAAGCTTTCTTT; clone_size: few; j_call: TRBJ1-1; v_call: TRBV5-1; d_call: -
cdr3_aa: CASSNTETGDTEAFF; cdr3_nt: TGTGCCAGCAGCAACACGGAGACAGGGGACACTGAAGCTTTCTTT; clone_size: -; j_call: TRBJ1-1; v_call: TRBV7-9; d_call: TRBD1
cdr3_aa: CASSLEGQPYGYTF; cdr3_nt: TGCGCCAGCAGCTTGGAAGGGCAGCCCTATGGCTACACCTTC; clone_size: -; j_call: TRBJ1-2; v_call: TRBV5-1; d_call: -
cdr3_aa: CASSLPGQISGNTIYF; cdr3_nt: TGTGCCAGCAGTTTACCCGGACAGATCTCTGGAAACACCATATATTTT; clone_size: -; j_call: TRBJ1-3; v_call: TRBV5-4; d_call: -
cdr3_aa: CASSPAGGDTQYF; cdr3_nt: TGTGCCAGCAGTCCAGCGGGGGGGGATACGCAGTATTTT; clone_size: -; j_call: TRBJ2-3; v_call: TRBV2; d_call: TRBD2
cdr3_aa: CASSSRTGYSYNEQFF; cdr3_nt: TGTGCCAGCAGCTCCAGGACAGGGTACTCCTACAATGAGCAGTTCTTC; clone_size: few; j_call: TRBJ2-1; v_call: TRBV7-3; d_call: TRBD1
cdr3_aa: CASSPPGRVGYEQYF; cdr3_nt: TGTGCCAGCAGCCCTCCGGGGCGTGTCGGCTACGAGCAGTACTTC; clone_size: -; j_call: TRBJ2-7; v_call: TRBV3-1/TRBV3-2; d_call: -
cdr3_aa: CASSRGPGTPTYNEQFF; cdr3_nt: TGTGCCAGTAGTAGGGGCCCCGGAACTCCGACCTACAATGAGCAGTTCTTC; clone_size: -; j_call: TRBJ2-1; v_call: TRBV19; d_call: -
cdr3_aa: CASSKRSSNQPQHF; cdr3_nt: TGTGCCAGTAGTAAGAGAAGTAGCAATCAGCCCCAGCATTTT; clone_size: -; j_call: TRBJ1-5; v_call: TRBV19; d_call: -
cdr3_aa: CAIKNQRQGNNQPQHF; cdr3_nt: TGTGCCATCAAAAACCAAAGACAGGGTAACAATCAGCCCCAGCATTTT; clone_size: -; j_call: TRBJ1-5; v_call: TRBV27; d_call: TRBD1
cdr3_aa: CASSSTPAGETQYF; cdr3_nt: TGTGCCAGCAGCTCCACCCCAGCTGGAGAGACCCAGTACTTC; clone_size: -; j_call: TRBJ2-5; v_call: TRBV7-2; d_call: -
cdr3_aa: CASSLLEGTQGHRDEDNQPQHF; cdr3_nt: TGTGCCAGCAGCCTCCTAGAGGGAACACAGGGCCACCGGGATGAGGACAATCAGCCCCAGCATTTT; clone_size: -; j_call: TRBJ1-5; v_call: TRBV7-3; d_call: -
cdr3_aa: CASRPLTGGSGYTF; cdr3_nt: TGTGCCAGCAGACCCCTCACGGGGGGGTCTGGCTACACCTTC; clone_size: -; j_call: TRBJ1-2; v_call: TRBV28; d_call: -
cdr3_aa: CASSLDAQGGGNEQFF; cdr3_nt: TGTGCCAGCAGCTTGGATGCCCAGGGAGGAGGCAATGAGCAGTTCTTC; clone_size: -; j_call: TRBJ2-1; v_call: TRBV11-3; d_call: -
cdr3_aa: CASRPGDTLWDEQFF; cdr3_nt: TGTGCCAGTAGACCGGGAGATACGCTGTGGGATGAGCAGTTCTTC; clone_size: -; j_call: TRBJ2-1; v_call: TRBV19; d_call: -
cdr3_aa: CASVLTGDEDTQYF; cdr3_nt: TGTGCTAGTGTATTGACGGGGGATGAGGATACGCAGTATTTT; clone_size: once; j_call: TRBJ2-3; v_call: TRBV12-5; d_call: -
cdr3_aa: CASGLGLAGRSSYNEQFF; cdr3_nt: TGTGCTAGTGGTTTGGGACTAGCGGGGAGGTCCTCCTACAATGAGCAGTTCTTC; clone_size: -; j_call: TRBJ2-1; v_call: TRBV12-5; d_call: TRBD2
cdr3_aa: CASSLVVGYTDTQYF; cdr3_nt: TGTGCCAGCAGCTTAGTGGTAGGCTACACAGATACGCAGTATTTT; clone_size: once; j_call: TRBJ2-3; v_call: TRBV7-2; d_call: -
cdr3_aa: CASDRVGTEAFF; cdr3_nt: TGTGCCAGTGACAGGGTTGGCACTGAAGCTTTCTTT; clone_size: once; j_call: TRBJ1-1; v_call: TRBV19; d_call: TRBD1
cdr3_aa: CASSRGGLIQETQYF; cdr3_nt: TGTGCCAGTAGTAGGGGGGGCCTAATACAAGAGACCCAGTACTTC; clone_size: -; j_call: TRBJ2-5; v_call: TRBV19; d_call: -
cdr3_aa: CASRKGGGRNQPQHF; cdr3_nt: TGTGCCAGCAGAAAGGGCGGAGGCCGCAATCAGCCCCAGCATTTT; clone_size: -; j_call: TRBJ1-5; v_call: TRBV28; d_call: -
cdr3_aa: CASSPEGRQQNTEAFF; cdr3_nt: TGTGCCAGCAGCCCCGAGGGGAGACAGCAGAACACTGAAGCTTTCTTT; clone_size: -; j_call: TRBJ1-1; v_call: TRBV5-4; d_call: -
cdr3_aa: CASSVGLAGLYEQYF; cdr3_nt: TGTGCCAGCAGCGTAGGCCTAGCGGGACTCTACGAGCAGTACTTC; clone_size: once; j_call: TRBJ2-7; v_call: TRBV9; d_call: TRBD2
cdr3_aa: CASSQGGASGVYEQYF; cdr3_nt: TGTGCCAGCAGCCAAGGGGGGGCTAGCGGTGTCTACGAGCAGTACTTC; clone_size: -; j_call: TRBJ2-7; v_call: TRBV14; d_call: -
cdr3_aa: CASSLGTGNTIYF; cdr3_nt: TGTGCCAGCAGTTTGGGAACTGGAAACACCATATATTTT; clone_size: -; j_call: TRBJ1-3; v_call: TRBV12-3/TRBV12-4; d_call: -
cdr3_aa: CASSVSVAGAISYNEQFF; cdr3_nt: TGTGCCAGCAGCGTCAGTGTTGCGGGGGCCATTTCTTACAATGAGCAGTTCTTC; clone_size: -; j_call: TRBJ2-1; v_call: TRBV9; d_call: -